In its sample, the clone carrying this T cell receptor (beta chain) was seen once. The data derive from a study of blood T cell repertoires in COVID-19. The overall study: There were acute and convalescent COVID-19 samples, and they came from the United States, Italy and Spain. Sources were T cells, B-cell-depleted T cells, or PBMCs; the material itself was cDNA or gDNA.

How the authors handled the data: Amplification with reference gene primers provided the estimates of nucleated cell counts. Assay: immunoSEQ multiplex PCR; the TCRdb copy retains only in-frame clones and omits some. Clone size and V and J calls were adopted from that table, with D and trimming inferred from the DNA. Of about 170,000 clones in the sample, 88% were seen once. V lost 5 bases to trimming and J lost 7 bases; unmatched junction nucleotides: 3. Germline V gene data show CDR1 as MNHEY and CDR2 as SVGEGT. This CDR3 is 13 amino acids long. This sequence was found in a man aged 60 to 75 with acute or convalescent COVID-19. This chain uses TRBV6-2 or TRBV6-3 with TRBJ1-1; 11 bases map to TRBD1. Material: peripheral blood. CDR3 in amino acids: CASSRTGGVEAFF. The CDR3 nucleotides read TGTGCCAGCAGTCGGACAGGGGGCGTTGAAGCTTTCTTT.